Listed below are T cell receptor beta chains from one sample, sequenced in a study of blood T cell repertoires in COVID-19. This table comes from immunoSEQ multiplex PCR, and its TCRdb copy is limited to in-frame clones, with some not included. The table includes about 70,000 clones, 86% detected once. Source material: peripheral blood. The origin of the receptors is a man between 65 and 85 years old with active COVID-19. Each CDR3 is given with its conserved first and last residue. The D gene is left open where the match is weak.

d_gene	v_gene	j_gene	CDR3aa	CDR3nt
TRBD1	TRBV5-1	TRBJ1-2	CASSPRTGGAYGYTF	TGCGCCAGCAGCCCACGGACAGGTGGGGCCTATGGCTACACCTTC
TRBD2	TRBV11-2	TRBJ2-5	CASSLGGVAGDQETQYF	TGTGCCAGCAGCCTAGGGGGGGTAGCGGGAGACCAAGAGACCCAGTACTTC
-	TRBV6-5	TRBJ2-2	CASSHQGTTGELFF	TGTGCCAGCAGTCACCAGGGGACCACCGGGGAGCTGTTTTTT
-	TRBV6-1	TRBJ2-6	CASSDARALSGANVLTF	TGTGCCAGCAGTGATGCGAGGGCCCTCTCTGGGGCCAACGTCCTGACTTTC
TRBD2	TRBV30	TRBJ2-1	CAWSILFGRETTYNEQFF	TGTGCCTGGAGTATTCTGTTTGGGCGGGAGACCACTTACAATGAGCAGTTCTTC
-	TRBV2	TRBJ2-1	CARGLHSSYNEQFF	TGTGCCCGAGGGCTCCACAGCTCCTACAATGAGCAGTTCTTC
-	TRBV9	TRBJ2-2	CATRGELFF	TGTGCCACCCGCGGGGAGCTGTTTTTT
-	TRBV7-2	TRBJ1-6	CASSLAGAHNSPLHF	TGTGCCAGCAGCTTGGCAGGGGCCCATAATTCACCCCTCCACTTT
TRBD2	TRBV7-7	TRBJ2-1	CASSLGSGRVEQFF	TGTGCTAGCAGCTTAGGTAGCGGGAGGGTTGAGCAGTTCTTC
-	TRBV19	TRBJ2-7	CASSPPGLPSYEQYF	TGTGCCAGTAGTCCCCCGGGACTTCCCTCCTACGAGCAGTACTTC
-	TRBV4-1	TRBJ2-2	CASSQVPPTSPGELFF	TGCGCCAGCAGCCAAGTCCCCCCGACTAGTCCCGGGGAGCTGTTTTTT